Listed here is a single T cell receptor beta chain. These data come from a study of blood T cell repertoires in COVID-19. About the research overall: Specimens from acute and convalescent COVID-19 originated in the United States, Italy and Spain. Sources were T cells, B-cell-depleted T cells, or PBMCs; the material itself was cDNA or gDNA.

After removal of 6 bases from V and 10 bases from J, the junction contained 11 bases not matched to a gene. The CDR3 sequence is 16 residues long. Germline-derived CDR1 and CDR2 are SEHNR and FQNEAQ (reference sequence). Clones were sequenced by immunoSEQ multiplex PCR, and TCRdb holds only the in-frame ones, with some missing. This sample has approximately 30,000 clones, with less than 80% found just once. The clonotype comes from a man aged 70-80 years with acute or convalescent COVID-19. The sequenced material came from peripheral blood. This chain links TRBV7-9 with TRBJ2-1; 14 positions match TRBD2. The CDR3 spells CASRPRLAGGPPEQFF. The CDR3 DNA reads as TGTGCCAGCAGGCCTCGACTAGCGGGAGGGCCGCCCGAGCAGTTCTTC.